Sequencing of this T cell receptor (beta chain) was carried out in a study of human T cells and chemical hapten exposure (dated by TCRdb to the early 2020s). Study-level background: For sensitization, 2% DPC in acetone was applied to a 2 cm by 2 cm area of upper inner arm skin. Blood for TCR sequencing was provided by twenty-nine alopecia patients at one to four time points (pre-sensitization, 2, 6 and 24 weeks). Patch testing was done on the upper back using Finn chambers containing 0.01% DPC, and results were scored after 6 days according to International Contact Dermatitis Research Group standards. Peripheral blood TCR repertoire changes were tracked in vivo in alopecia patients during primary and secondary sensitization to the hapten diphenylcyclopropenone (DPC). Patient blood was sampled pre-sensitization (week 0) and at 2, 6 and about 24 weeks after DPC sensitization. Most of the patients in the cohort were female, and the cohort covered alopecia areata with under or over 50% scalp involvement, alopecia totalis and alopecia universalis. Libraries were combined into a pool for sequencing, and differences in TCR yield between samples came mainly from small differences in library volumes within the pool. Throughout the study period of around 24 weeks, patients also received therapeutic DPC doses to the scalp every week.

Findings and caveats that apply to the study as a whole: DPC sensitization did not change the number of TCRs with a frequency above 1 in 1000, and there was no evidence of changes in global repertoire structure. Because all patients had alopecia, a presumed autoimmune disease, the immune response of the patients might differ from that of healthy individuals. The number of PT1 expanded TCRs positively correlated with patch test score, significant at thresholds 8, 16 and 32 but not 4. Compared with pre-sensitization or healthy control sets, expanded TCRs formed significantly more large CDR3 similarity clusters, which is consistent with antigen-driven responses. After repeated subsampling, changes were observed in the strength of the expansion versus patch-test correlation and in the threshold at which the correlation became significant.

The sample's time point label, decoded: patch test 3, about 24 weeks after DPC sensitization. In the paper's terms, the treatment or condition label means: therapeutic diphenylcyclopropenone sensitization with weekly scalp DPC. At every patch-test visit, the blood draw took place before the patch test was put on. To be eligible, patients had to be aged 18 to 70, diagnosed with alopecia and judged suitable for DPC therapy, while pregnant patients were excluded. Total RNA was extracted from unfractionated whole blood that had been collected in Tempus Blood RNA tubes. The library was built by means of RACE. Sequencing was performed on a NextSeq 500. During library preparation, unique molecular identifiers were attached to individual cDNA molecules so that TCRs could be counted quantitatively and reproducibly. From each blood RNA sample, both TCR alpha and TCR beta chains were sequenced. Per the authors' processing: A median of around 100,000 TCRs per sample was observed, with a range of about 20,000 to 690,600. V, J and CDR3 annotation of the TCR reads was performed with the Decombinator software suite. Every sample was subsampled to the same number of TCRs (28,000) for the PS versus PT1 abundance plots. TCRs were defined as expanded if absent before sensitization and observed at least eight times at the 2-week time point. TCRdb applied fastp at Q25 and MiXCR to the public reads, then kept only in-frame beta chains. Each CDR3 protein appears once, grouped with its most common genes and DNA. None of the V and J calls come from the authors' own analysis; TCRdb made them. The sample table contains about 190,000 distinct CDR3 sequences; only one count was recorded for about 25% of them. The ten largest clones add up to 2% to 2.5% of the sample.

At the junction V is shortened by 6 bases and J by 0 bases, with 17 bases in between. The germline V gene gives CDR1 as SQVTM and CDR2 as ANQGSEA. The CDR3 has 15 amino acids, counting the end cysteine and phenylalanine. CDR3 DNA is the only sequence kept; it has 45 bases, read in frame from the first base. This clonotype was seen at least ten times. No cognate antigen has been identified for it. Per-base qualities were not stored, and no clone one base away is much larger. The chain was built from TRBV29-1 and TRBJ1-1; the D segment could be TRBD1, given 6 matching bases. This receptor was identified in a woman between 40 and 55 years old with alopecia areata. Some clones in this sample may be carry-over from other donors' samples. Material: whole blood, obtained in connection with sensitization to the hapten diphenylcyclopropenone (DPC). The CDR3 is CSVLKQGGLNTEAFF. The DNA sequence follows: TGCAGCGTCCTAAAACAGGGTGGCTTGAACACTGAAGCTTTCTTT. Joined to the reference TRBV29-1 and TRBJ1-1 proteins, this CDR3 gives the full variable domain: SAVISQKPSRDICQRGTSLTIQCQVDSQVTMMFWYRQQPGQSLTLIATANQGSEATYESGFVIDKFPISRPNLTFSTLTVSNMSPEDSSIYLCSVLKQGGLNTEAFFGQGTRLTVV.